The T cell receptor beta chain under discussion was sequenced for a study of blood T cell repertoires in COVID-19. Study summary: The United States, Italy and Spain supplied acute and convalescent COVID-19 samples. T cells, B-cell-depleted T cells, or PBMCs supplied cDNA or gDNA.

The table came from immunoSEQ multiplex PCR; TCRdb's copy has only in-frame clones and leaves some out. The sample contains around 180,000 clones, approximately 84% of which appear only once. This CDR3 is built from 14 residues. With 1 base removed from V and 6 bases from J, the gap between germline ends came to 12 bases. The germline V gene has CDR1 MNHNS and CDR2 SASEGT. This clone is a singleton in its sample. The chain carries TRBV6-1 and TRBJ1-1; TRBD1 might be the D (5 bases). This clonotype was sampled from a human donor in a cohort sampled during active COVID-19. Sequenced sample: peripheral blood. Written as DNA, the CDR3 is TGTGCCAGCAGTGAAGGTCCAGGGCTGGCTGAAGCTTTCTTT. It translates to CASSEGPGLAEAFF.